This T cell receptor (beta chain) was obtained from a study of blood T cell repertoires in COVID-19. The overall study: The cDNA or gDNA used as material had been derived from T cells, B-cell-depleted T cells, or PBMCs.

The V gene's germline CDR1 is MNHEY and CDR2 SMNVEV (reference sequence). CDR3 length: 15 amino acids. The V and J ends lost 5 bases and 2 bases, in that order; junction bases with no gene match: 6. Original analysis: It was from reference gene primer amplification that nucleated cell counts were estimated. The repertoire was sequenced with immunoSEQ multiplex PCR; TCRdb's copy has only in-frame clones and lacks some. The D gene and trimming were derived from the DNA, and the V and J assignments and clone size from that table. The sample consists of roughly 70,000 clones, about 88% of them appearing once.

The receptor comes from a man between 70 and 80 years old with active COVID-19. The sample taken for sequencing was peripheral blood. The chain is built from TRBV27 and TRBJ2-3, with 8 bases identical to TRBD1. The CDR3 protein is CASSNHRGNTDTQYF. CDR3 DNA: TGTGCCAGCAGTAACCACAGGGGGAACACAGATACGCAGTATTTT.